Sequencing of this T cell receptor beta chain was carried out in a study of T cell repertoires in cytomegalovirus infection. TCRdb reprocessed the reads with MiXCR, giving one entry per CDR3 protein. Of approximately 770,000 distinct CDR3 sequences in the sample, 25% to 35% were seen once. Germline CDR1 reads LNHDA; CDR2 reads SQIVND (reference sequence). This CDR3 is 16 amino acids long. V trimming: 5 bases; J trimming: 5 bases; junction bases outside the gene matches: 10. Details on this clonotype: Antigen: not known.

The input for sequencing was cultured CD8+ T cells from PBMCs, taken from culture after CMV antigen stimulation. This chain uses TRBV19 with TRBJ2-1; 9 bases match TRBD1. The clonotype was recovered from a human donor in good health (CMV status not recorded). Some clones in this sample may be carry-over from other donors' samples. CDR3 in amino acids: CASSPRPDRGDNEQFF. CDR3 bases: TGTGCCAGTAGTCCTCGCCCCGACAGGGGGGACAATGAGCAGTTCTTC.